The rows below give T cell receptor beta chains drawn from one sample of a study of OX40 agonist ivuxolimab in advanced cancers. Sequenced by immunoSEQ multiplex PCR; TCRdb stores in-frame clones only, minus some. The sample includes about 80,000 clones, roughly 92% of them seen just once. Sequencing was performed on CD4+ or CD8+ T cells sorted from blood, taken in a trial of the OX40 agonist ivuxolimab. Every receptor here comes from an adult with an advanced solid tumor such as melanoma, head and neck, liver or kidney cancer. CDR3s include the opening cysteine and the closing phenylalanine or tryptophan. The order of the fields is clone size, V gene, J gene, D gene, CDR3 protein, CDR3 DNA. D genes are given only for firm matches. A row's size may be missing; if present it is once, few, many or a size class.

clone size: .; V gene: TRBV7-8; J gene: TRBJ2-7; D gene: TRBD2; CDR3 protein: CASSTSGTGGITNEQYF; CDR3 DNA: TGTGCCAGCAGCACCTCCGGGACCGGGGGGATTACTAACGAGCAGTACTTC
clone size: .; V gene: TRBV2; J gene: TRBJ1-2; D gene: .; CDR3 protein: CASRVYGYTF; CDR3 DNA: TGTGCCAGCAGGGTCTATGGCTACACCTTC
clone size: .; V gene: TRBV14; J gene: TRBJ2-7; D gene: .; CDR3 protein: CASSPSGGGTEQYF; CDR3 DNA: TGTGCCAGCAGCCCCTCAGGGGGGGGAACCGAGCAGTACTTC
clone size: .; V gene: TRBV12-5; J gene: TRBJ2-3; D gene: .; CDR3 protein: CASGFRSTDTQYF; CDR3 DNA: TGTGCTAGTGGTTTTCGCAGCACAGATACGCAGTATTTT
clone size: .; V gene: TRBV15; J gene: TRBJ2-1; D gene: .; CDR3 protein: CATSRGYNEQFF; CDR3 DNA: TGTGCCACCAGCAGGGGGTACAATGAGCAGTTCTTC
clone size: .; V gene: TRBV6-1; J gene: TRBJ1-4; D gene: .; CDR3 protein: CASSEWEKLFF; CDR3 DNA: TGTGCCAGCAGTGAATGGGAAAAACTGTTTTTT
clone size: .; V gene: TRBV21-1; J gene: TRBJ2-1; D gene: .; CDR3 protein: CASLNRETEQFF; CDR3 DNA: TGTGCCAGCCTTAACAGGGAAACTGAGCAGTTCTTC
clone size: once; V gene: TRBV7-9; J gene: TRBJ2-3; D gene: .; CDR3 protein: CASSSTGLTDTQYF; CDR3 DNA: TGTGCCAGCAGCTCCACGGGGCTCACAGATACGCAGTATTTT
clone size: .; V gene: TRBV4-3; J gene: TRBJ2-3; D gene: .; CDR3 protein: CASSRSLWDTQYF; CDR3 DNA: TGCGCCAGCAGCCGTTCCCTCTGGGATACGCAGTATTTT
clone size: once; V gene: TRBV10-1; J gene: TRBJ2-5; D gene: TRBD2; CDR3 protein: CASSEGTTFPETQYF; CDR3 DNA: TGCGCCAGCAGTGAGGGGACTACTTTCCCAGAGACCCAGTACTTC
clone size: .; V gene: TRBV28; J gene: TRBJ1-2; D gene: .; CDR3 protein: CASSSARDISNYGYTF; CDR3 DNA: TGTGCCAGCAGTTCCGCCCGGGACATCTCTAACTATGGCTACACCTTC
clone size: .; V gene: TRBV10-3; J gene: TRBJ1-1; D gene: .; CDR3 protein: CAISEEQGRTEAFF; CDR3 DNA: TGTGCCATCAGTGAGGAACAGGGAAGGACTGAAGCTTTCTTT
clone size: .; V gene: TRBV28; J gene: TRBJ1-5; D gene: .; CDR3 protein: CASTWGDQPQHF; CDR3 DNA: TGTGCCAGCACTTGGGGTGATCAGCCCCAGCATTTT
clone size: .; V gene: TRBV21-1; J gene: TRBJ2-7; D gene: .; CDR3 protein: CASSTIGGTSHEQYF; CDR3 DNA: TGTGCCAGCAGCACCATAGGTGGGACATCCCACGAGCAGTACTTC
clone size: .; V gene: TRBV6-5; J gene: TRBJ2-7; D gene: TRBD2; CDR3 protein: CASSYSASGRSYEQYF; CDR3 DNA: TGTGCCAGCAGTTACTCGGCTAGCGGGAGGTCCTACGAGCAGTACTTC
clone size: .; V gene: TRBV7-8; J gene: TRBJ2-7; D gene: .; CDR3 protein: CASSLVLVGEQYF; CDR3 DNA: TGTGCCAGCAGCTTAGTGCTAGTTGGCGAGCAGTACTTC
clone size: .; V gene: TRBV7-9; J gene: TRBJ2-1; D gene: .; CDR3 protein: CASSLVRQGEQFF; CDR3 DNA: TGTGCCAGCAGCTTAGTACGGCAGGGGGAGCAGTTCTTC
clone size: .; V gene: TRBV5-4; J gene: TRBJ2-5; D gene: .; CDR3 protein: CASSLAGAQETQYF; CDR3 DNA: TGTGCCAGCAGCTTGGCGGGGGCCCAAGAGACCCAGTACTTC
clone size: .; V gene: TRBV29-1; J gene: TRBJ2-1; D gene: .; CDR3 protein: CSVEASAYNEQFF; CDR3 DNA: TGCAGCGTTGAGGCTAGCGCCTACAATGAGCAGTTCTTC
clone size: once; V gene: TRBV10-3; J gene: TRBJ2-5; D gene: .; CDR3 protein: CAISDRTETQYF; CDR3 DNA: TGTGCCATCAGCGACCGGACAGAGACCCAGTACTTC
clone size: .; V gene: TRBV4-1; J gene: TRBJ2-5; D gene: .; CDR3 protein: CASSRGSGETQYF; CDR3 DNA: TGCGCCAGCAGCCGGGGGTCCGGGGAGACCCAGTACTTC
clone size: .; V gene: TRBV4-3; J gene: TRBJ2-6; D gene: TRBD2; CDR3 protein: CASSQDAGGTGANVLTF; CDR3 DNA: TGCGCCAGCAGCCAAGATGCCGGGGGGACTGGGGCCAACGTCCTGACTTTC
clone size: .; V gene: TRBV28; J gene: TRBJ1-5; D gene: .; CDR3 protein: CASSKQLRFNQPQHF; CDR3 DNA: TGTGCCAGCAGTAAACAGCTTAGATTCAATCAGCCCCAGCATTTT
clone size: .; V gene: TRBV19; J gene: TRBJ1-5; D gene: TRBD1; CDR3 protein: CASSKTGELRNQPQHF; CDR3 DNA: TGTGCCAGTAGTAAGACAGGGGAGTTGCGCAATCAGCCCCAGCATTTT
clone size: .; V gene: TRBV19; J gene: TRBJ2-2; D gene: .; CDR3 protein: CASISLSGELFF; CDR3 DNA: TGTGCCAGTATCTCTTTATCCGGGGAGCTGTTTTTT
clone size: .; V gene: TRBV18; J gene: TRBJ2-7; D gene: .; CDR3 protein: CASSTRTAGDEQYF; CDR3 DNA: TGTGCCAGCTCAACCCGAACAGCCGGGGACGAGCAGTACTTC
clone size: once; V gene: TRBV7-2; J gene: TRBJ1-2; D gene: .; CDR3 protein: CASSARNYGYTF; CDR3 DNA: TGTGCCAGCAGCGCCCGAAACTATGGCTACACCTTC
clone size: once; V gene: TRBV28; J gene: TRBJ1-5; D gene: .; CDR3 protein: CASSDLETGSPQHF; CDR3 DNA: TGTGCCAGCAGTGACTTAGAGACCGGCTCGCCCCAGCATTTT
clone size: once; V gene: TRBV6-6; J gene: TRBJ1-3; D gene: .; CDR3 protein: CASSNSGNTIYF; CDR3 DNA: TGTGCCAGCAGTAACTCTGGAAACACCATATATTTT
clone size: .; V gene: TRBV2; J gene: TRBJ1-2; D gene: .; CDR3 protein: CAGSIVHEGYTF; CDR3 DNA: TGTGCCGGAAGCATTGTTCATGAGGGCTACACCTTC
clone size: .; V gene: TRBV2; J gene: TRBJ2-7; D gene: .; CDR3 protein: CASSARLGTYEQYF; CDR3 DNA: TGTGCCAGCAGCGCGAGGTTAGGAACCTACGAGCAGTACTTC
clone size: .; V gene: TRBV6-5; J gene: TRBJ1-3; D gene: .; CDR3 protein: CASKVTTGGNTIYF; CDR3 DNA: TGTGCCAGCAAGGTGACCACCGGGGGAAACACCATATATTTT
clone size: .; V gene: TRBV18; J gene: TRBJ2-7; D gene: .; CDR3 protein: CASSPNSGRDRITYEQYF; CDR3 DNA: TGTGCCAGCTCACCAAATTCGGGTCGGGACCGGATAACCTACGAGCAGTACTTC
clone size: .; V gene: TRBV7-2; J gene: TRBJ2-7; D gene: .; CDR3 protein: CASSLETAGEQYF; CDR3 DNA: TGTGCCAGCAGCTTAGAAACAGCTGGCGAGCAGTACTTC
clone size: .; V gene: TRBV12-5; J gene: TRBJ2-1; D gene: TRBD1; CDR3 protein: CASARGAGGYNEQFF; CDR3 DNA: TGTGCTAGTGCCAGAGGTGCAGGGGGCTACAATGAGCAGTTCTTC
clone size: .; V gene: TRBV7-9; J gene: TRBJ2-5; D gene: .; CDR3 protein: CASSPGAGETQYF; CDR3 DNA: TGTGCCAGCAGCCCAGGGGCGGGGGAGACCCAGTACTTC
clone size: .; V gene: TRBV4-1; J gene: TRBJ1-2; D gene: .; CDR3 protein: CASSRDPGQNLGYTF; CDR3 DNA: TGCGCCAGCAGCCGCGACCCGGGACAAAATCTTGGCTACACCTTC
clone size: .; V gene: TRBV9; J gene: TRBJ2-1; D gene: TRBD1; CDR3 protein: CASSVGIGGRPYNEQFF; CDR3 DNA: TGTGCCAGCAGCGTAGGGATAGGGGGCCGACCCTACAATGAGCAGTTCTTC
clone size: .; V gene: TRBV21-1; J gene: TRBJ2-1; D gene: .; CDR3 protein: CASSKVASGSSYNEQFF; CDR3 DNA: .